Listed below are T cell receptor beta chains from one sample, sequenced in a study of radiotherapy plus CTLA-4 blockade in lung cancer. Sequencing was performed with immunoSEQ multiplex PCR; in TCRdb, only in-frame clones are kept and a portion is missing. The sample contains approximately 40,000 clones, roughly three quarters of which appear only once. The input for sequencing was peripheral blood, taken from a patient treated with radiotherapy plus ipilimumab. These receptor sequences come from a human donor with non-small cell lung cancer whose response to radiotherapy plus ipilimumab could not be evaluated. The CDR3 runs from the conserved cysteine through the conserved F or W. D genes are given only for firm matches. For some rows the clone size is stated as once, few or many, or as a class when expanded; others skip it.

abundance: .; j_gene: TRBJ1-2; d_gene: TRBD1; v_gene: TRBV29-1; CDR3aa: CSAFNRGNYGYTF; CDR3nt: TGCAGCGCTTTTAACAGGGGAAACTATGGCTACACCTTC
abundance: .; j_gene: TRBJ2-3; d_gene: TRBD2; v_gene: TRBV4-2; CDR3aa: CASSQAERGGGQDTQYF; CDR3nt: TGTGCCAGCAGCCAAGCCGAGCGGGGGGGTGGTCAGGATACGCAGTATTTT
abundance: .; j_gene: TRBJ1-1; d_gene: .; v_gene: TRBV5-1; CDR3aa: CASSSSDLRAEAFF; CDR3nt: TGCGCCAGCAGCTCCTCGGATCTGCGGGCTGAAGCTTTCTTT
abundance: .; j_gene: TRBJ1-2; d_gene: TRBD1; v_gene: TRBV7-2; CDR3aa: CASSYHRQGGRYGYTF; CDR3nt: TGTGCCAGCAGCTACCATCGACAGGGTGGTAGATATGGCTACACCTTC
abundance: .; j_gene: TRBJ1-2; d_gene: .; v_gene: TRBV5-6; CDR3aa: CASSLVPGGGYTF; CDR3nt: TGTGCCAGCAGCTTGGTCCCCGGCGGTGGCTACACCTTC
abundance: .; j_gene: TRBJ2-5; d_gene: .; v_gene: TRBV28; CDR3aa: CATHGDRTQETQYF; CDR3nt: TGTGCCACCCATGGGGATCGGACTCAAGAGACCCAGTACTTC
abundance: .; j_gene: TRBJ1-2; d_gene: TRBD1; v_gene: TRBV4-2; CDR3aa: CASSQGTGGPEGYTF; CDR3nt: TGTGCCAGCAGCCAAGGGACAGGGGGACCCGAAGGCTACACCTTC
abundance: few; j_gene: TRBJ2-5; d_gene: TRBD2; v_gene: TRBV19; CDR3aa: CASSLLGLAGGNLQETQYF; CDR3nt: TGTGCCAGTAGCCTACTGGGACTAGCGGGGGGAAACCTCCAAGAGACCCAGTACTTC
abundance: .; j_gene: TRBJ1-1; d_gene: .; v_gene: TRBV10-1; CDR3aa: CASSENWGRAPEAFF; CDR3nt: TGCGCCAGCAGTGAGAATTGGGGCAGGGCGCCTGAAGCTTTCTTT
abundance: .; j_gene: TRBJ1-6; d_gene: TRBD1; v_gene: TRBV4-3; CDR3aa: CASSQGTGNNSPLHF; CDR3nt: TGCGCCAGCAGCCAAGGGACAGGGAATAATTCACCCCTCCACTTT
abundance: .; j_gene: TRBJ1-5; d_gene: TRBD1; v_gene: TRBV30; CDR3aa: CAWSMTGGDYSNQPQHF; CDR3nt: TGTGCCTGGAGTATGACAGGGGGCGATTATAGCAATCAGCCCCAGCATTTT
abundance: .; j_gene: TRBJ2-2; d_gene: TRBD1; v_gene: TRBV28; CDR3aa: CASSSPLGTGRTGELFF; CDR3nt: TGTGCCAGCAGTTCACCCCTAGGGACAGGGCGTACCGGGGAGCTGTTTTTT
abundance: .; j_gene: TRBJ2-4; d_gene: .; v_gene: TRBV18; CDR3aa: CASSPLRDKAKNIQYF; CDR3nt: TGTGCCAGCTCACCACTACGGGACAAAGCCAAAAACATTCAGTACTTC
abundance: .; j_gene: TRBJ2-3; d_gene: TRBD2; v_gene: TRBV4-3; CDR3aa: CASSLAGGQGDTQYF; CDR3nt: TGCGCCAGCAGCCTGGCGGGGGGCCAGGGGGATACGCAGTATTTT
abundance: .; j_gene: TRBJ2-7; d_gene: TRBD1; v_gene: TRBV5-4; CDR3aa: CASSFGQGSYEQYF; CDR3nt: TGTGCCAGCAGCTTCGGACAGGGGTCCTACGAGCAGTACTTC
abundance: .; j_gene: TRBJ2-6; d_gene: .; v_gene: TRBV5-1; CDR3aa: CASSKGHQSSGANVLTF; CDR3nt: TGCGCCAGTTCAAAGGGACACCAGAGCTCTGGGGCCAACGTCCTGACTTTC
abundance: .; j_gene: TRBJ1-5; d_gene: .; v_gene: TRBV4-3; CDR3aa: CASSHSTGDNQPQHF; CDR3nt: TGCGCCAGCAGCCATTCAACAGGAGACAATCAGCCCCAGCATTTT
abundance: .; j_gene: TRBJ2-2; d_gene: .; v_gene: TRBV28; CDR3aa: CASSSSGTAGGELFF; CDR3nt: TGTGCCAGCAGTTCCTCTGGGACAGCGGGCGGGGAGCTGTTTTTT
abundance: .; j_gene: TRBJ1-1; d_gene: .; v_gene: TRBV2; CDR3aa: CASSGQGLNTEAFF; CDR3nt: TGTGCCAGCAGTGGCCAGGGCTTGAACACTGAAGCTTTCTTT
abundance: .; j_gene: TRBJ2-7; d_gene: TRBD2; v_gene: TRBV5-1; CDR3aa: CASSFTSGAYEQYF; CDR3nt: TGCGCCAGCAGCTTTACTAGCGGCGCATACGAGCAGTACTTC
abundance: .; j_gene: TRBJ1-1; d_gene: .; v_gene: TRBV18; CDR3aa: CASSPFNGDTEAFF; CDR3nt: TGTGCCAGCTCACCATTTAACGGTGACACTGAAGCTTTCTTT
abundance: .; j_gene: TRBJ2-5; d_gene: TRBD2; v_gene: TRBV6-5; CDR3aa: CASSSQSQAGAGEQYF; CDR3nt: TGTGCCAGCAGTTCGCAATCCCAAGCGGGAGCCGGAGAGCAGTACTTC
abundance: .; j_gene: TRBJ2-5; d_gene: .; v_gene: TRBV4-2; CDR3aa: CASSQQGSKETQYF; CDR3nt: TGTGCCAGCAGCCAACAGGGGTCGAAAGAGACCCAGTACTTC
abundance: .; j_gene: TRBJ2-2; d_gene: TRBD1; v_gene: TRBV11-3; CDR3aa: CASSSQDRGWAGELFF; CDR3nt: TGTGCCAGCAGCTCCCAAGACAGGGGATGGGCCGGGGAGCTGTTTTTT
abundance: .; j_gene: TRBJ1-3; d_gene: .; v_gene: TRBV7-2; CDR3aa: CASSLGGGKGNTIYF; CDR3nt: TGTGCCAGCAGCTTAGGGGGGGGCAAGGGAAACACCATATATTTT
abundance: .; j_gene: TRBJ2-7; d_gene: .; v_gene: TRBV6-5; CDR3aa: CASREPGLADREQYF; CDR3nt: TGTGCCAGCAGGGAACCGGGACTGGCCGATCGGGAGCAGTACTTC
abundance: few; j_gene: TRBJ1-3; d_gene: .; v_gene: TRBV6-1; CDR3aa: CASSGGFQGSAIYF; CDR3nt: TGTGCCAGCAGTGGAGGATTTCAGGGTTCCGCCATATATTTT
abundance: .; j_gene: TRBJ2-7; d_gene: .; v_gene: TRBV14; CDR3aa: CASSQWEGGYEQYF; CDR3nt: TGTGCCAGCAGCCAATGGGAGGGGGGCTACGAGCAGTACTTC
abundance: .; j_gene: TRBJ2-5; d_gene: TRBD2; v_gene: TRBV7-2; CDR3aa: CASSLAPASGGEETQYF; CDR3nt: TGTGCCAGCAGCTTAGCCCCAGCTAGCGGGGGGGAAGAGACCCAGTACTTC
abundance: .; j_gene: TRBJ2-7; d_gene: .; v_gene: TRBV4-2; CDR3aa: CASSQVGGLAEQYF; CDR3nt: TGTGCCAGCAGCCAAGTTGGAGGGTTGGCTGAGCAGTACTTC
abundance: .; j_gene: TRBJ1-5; d_gene: TRBD1; v_gene: TRBV5-1; CDR3aa: CASSTGTDNQPQHF; CDR3nt: TGCGCCAGCAGTACCGGGACAGATAATCAGCCCCAGCATTTT
abundance: .; j_gene: TRBJ1-5; d_gene: .; v_gene: TRBV2; CDR3aa: CASRSNLLANQPQHF; CDR3nt: TGTGCCAGCAGGAGCAACCTATTAGCAAATCAGCCCCAGCATTTT
abundance: few; j_gene: TRBJ2-2; d_gene: .; v_gene: TRBV7-2; CDR3aa: CASSPTGPELFF; CDR3nt: TGTGCCAGCAGCCCAACAGGGCCGGAGCTGTTTTTT
abundance: .; j_gene: TRBJ2-7; d_gene: TRBD1; v_gene: TRBV27; CDR3aa: CASRARTGKSYEQYF; CDR3nt: TGTGCCAGCAGGGCTCGGACAGGGAAGTCCTACGAGCAGTACTTC
abundance: .; j_gene: TRBJ1-4; d_gene: TRBD1; v_gene: TRBV10-3; CDR3aa: CAISKGQVNEKLFF; CDR3nt: TGTGCCATCAGTAAGGGACAGGTTAACGAAAAACTGTTTTTT
abundance: .; j_gene: TRBJ1-1; d_gene: TRBD1; v_gene: TRBV29-1; CDR3aa: CSADRGSTEAFF; CDR3nt: TGCAGCGCTGACAGGGGGTCCACTGAAGCTTTCTTT
abundance: .; j_gene: TRBJ2-1; d_gene: TRBD2; v_gene: TRBV19; CDR3aa: CASLSGANYNEQFF; CDR3nt: TGTGCCAGTCTAAGCGGGGCGAACTACAATGAGCAGTTCTTC
abundance: .; j_gene: TRBJ2-5; d_gene: .; v_gene: TRBV9; CDR3aa: CASSVVGGLGQETQYF; CDR3nt: TGTGCCAGCAGCGTAGTGGGGGGACTGGGACAAGAGACCCAGTACTTC
abundance: .; j_gene: TRBJ2-3; d_gene: .; v_gene: TRBV5-1; CDR3aa: CASSLVPGLSTDTQYF; CDR3nt: TGCGCCAGCAGCTTGGTCCCGGGACTCAGCACAGATACGCAGTATTTT
abundance: .; j_gene: TRBJ2-5; d_gene: .; v_gene: TRBV29-1; CDR3aa: CSAGEVNGRHEYF; CDR3nt: TGCAGCGCTGGGGAGGTGAACGGGCGCCACGAGTACTTC
abundance: .; j_gene: TRBJ2-1; d_gene: TRBD1; v_gene: TRBV7-9; CDR3aa: CASSPRTGVFDEQFF; CDR3nt: TGTGCCAGCAGCCCTCGGACAGGGGTCTTCGATGAGCAGTTCTTC
abundance: few; j_gene: TRBJ2-4; d_gene: .; v_gene: TRBV6-4; CDR3aa: CASTSPGVGHIQYF; CDR3nt: TGTGCCAGCACCTCCCCGGGGGTGGGGCACATTCAGTACTTC
abundance: .; j_gene: TRBJ2-7; d_gene: .; v_gene: TRBV5-1; CDR3aa: CASSLAWGSGEQYF; CDR3nt: TGCGCCAGCAGCTTGGCCTGGGGTTCAGGGGAGCAGTACTTC
abundance: .; j_gene: TRBJ1-1; d_gene: TRBD1; v_gene: TRBV28; CDR3aa: CASSLDRDFAEAFF; CDR3nt: TGTGCCAGCAGTTTAGACAGGGACTTCGCTGAAGCTTTCTTT
abundance: .; j_gene: TRBJ2-5; d_gene: TRBD2; v_gene: TRBV7-2; CDR3aa: CASSDSGGGETQYF; CDR3nt: TGTGCCAGCAGCGATAGCGGGGGTGGAGAGACCCAGTACTTC
abundance: few; j_gene: TRBJ1-2; d_gene: TRBD1; v_gene: TRBV7-9; CDR3aa: CASSLPSGGATGYTF; CDR3nt: TGTGCCAGCAGCTTACCCTCAGGGGGCGCGACCGGCTACACCTTC
abundance: .; j_gene: TRBJ1-1; d_gene: .; v_gene: TRBV28; CDR3aa: CASSPVTGGDTEAFF; CDR3nt: TGTGCCAGCAGTCCGGTGACAGGTGGGGACACTGAAGCTTTCTTT
abundance: .; j_gene: TRBJ2-1; d_gene: TRBD2; v_gene: TRBV29-1; CDR3aa: CSAGGASGSSYNEQFF; CDR3nt: TGCAGCGCCGGGGGGGCTAGCGGGAGCTCCTACAATGAGCAGTTCTTC
abundance: few; j_gene: TRBJ2-3; d_gene: .; v_gene: TRBV19; CDR3aa: CASTRGDRDSDTQYF; CDR3nt: TGTGCCAGTACCCGGGGAGACAGGGACTCAGATACGCAGTATTTT
abundance: .; j_gene: TRBJ1-1; d_gene: .; v_gene: TRBV4-1; CDR3aa: CASSQGAAGQGTEAFF; CDR3nt: TGCGCCAGCAGCCAGGGGGCCGCTGGGCAGGGGACTGAAGCTTTCTTT
abundance: .; j_gene: TRBJ1-2; d_gene: TRBD1; v_gene: TRBV6-5; CDR3aa: CASIDRGRFYGYTF; CDR3nt: TGTGCCAGCATCGACAGGGGGAGGTTCTATGGCTACACCTTC
abundance: .; j_gene: TRBJ2-7; d_gene: TRBD2; v_gene: TRBV9; CDR3aa: CASSPRTSGSYEQYF; CDR3nt: TGTGCCAGCAGCCCCCGGACTAGCGGCTCCTACGAGCAGTACTTC
abundance: .; j_gene: TRBJ2-5; d_gene: .; v_gene: TRBV18; CDR3aa: CASSQYREMETQYF; CDR3nt: TGTGCCAGCTCTCAGTACAGGGAAATGGAGACCCAGTACTTC